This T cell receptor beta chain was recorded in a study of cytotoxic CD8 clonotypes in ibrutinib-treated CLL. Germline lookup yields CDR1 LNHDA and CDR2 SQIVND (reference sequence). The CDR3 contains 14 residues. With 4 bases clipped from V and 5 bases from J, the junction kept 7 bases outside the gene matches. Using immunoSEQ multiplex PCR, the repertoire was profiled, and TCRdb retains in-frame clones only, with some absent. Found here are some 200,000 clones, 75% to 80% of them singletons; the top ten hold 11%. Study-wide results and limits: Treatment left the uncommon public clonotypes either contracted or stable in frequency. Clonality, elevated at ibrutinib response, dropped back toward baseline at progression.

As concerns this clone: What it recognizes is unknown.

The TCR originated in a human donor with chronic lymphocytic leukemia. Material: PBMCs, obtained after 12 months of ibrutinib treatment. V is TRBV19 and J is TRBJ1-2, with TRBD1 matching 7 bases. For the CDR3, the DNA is TGTGCCAGTAGTACCCAAGGGACAGCGTATGGCTACACCTTC. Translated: CASSTQGTAYGYTF.